Here is one T cell receptor beta chain with its context. This sample stems from a study of T-cell reconstitution after alpha-beta-depleted transplantation in children. Germline V lookup: CDR1 SGHVS, CDR2 FNYEAQ. The CDR3 covers 17 residues. The junction had 6 bases not matched to a gene; V was cut back by 1 base and J by 4 bases. The TCRbeta library was prepared with unique molecular identifiers. Using its own MiXCR run on the PCR reads, TCRdb lists one record per CDR3 protein. The sample contains hundreds of thousands of distinct CDR3 sequences, 13% of which appear only once. Specimen: PBMCs, collected from the stem cell graft. The receptor's source is a human donor who donated a stem cell graft to a child with Fanconi anemia. The chain has TRBV7-6 and TRBJ2-6; 8 bases agree with TRBD1. The CDR3 is CASSLVATGAGANVLTF. For the CDR3, the DNA is TGTGCCAGCAGCTTAGTAGCGACAGGGGCCGGGGCCAACGTCCTGACTTTC.